Listed here are 29 T cell receptor beta chains from one sample, sequenced in a study of post-analysis software for immune sequencing data. Broader study findings: Included in a set of roughly five TRBV segments more frequent in patients than controls were TRBV5-6, TRBV5-1 and TRBV20-1.

Which antigens these TCRs recognize remains unknown. Included in the TCR beta cDNA libraries were unique molecular identifiers. TCRdb fed the PCR reads into MiXCR, producing one record per CDR3 protein. The table records some 370,000 distinct CDR3 sequences, less than 40% of them present only once. Sequencing input: blood. These receptors all come from a girl aged 5-17 years with multiple sclerosis.

V usage is TRBV6-6 and J usage is TRBJ1-6, with a possible D match to TRBD1 (5 bases). This CDR3 is 16 amino acids long. Between the trimmed V and J ends, which lost 6 bases and 0 bases, there was a span of 12 bases. Germline V gene lookup returns CDR1 MNHNY and CDR2 SVGAGI (reference sequence). CDR3 nucleotide sequence: TGTGCCAGCAGCCCAGGGTTTAGCTCCTATAATTCACCCCTCCACTTT. Protein: CASSPGFSSYNSPLHF.

V gene TRBV12-3 or TRBV12-4 combines with J gene TRBJ2-1; the D gene is possibly TRBD2 (5 bases). The CDR3 consists of 16 residues. V shed 0 bases and J shed 4 bases, with 13 bases lying between them. CDR3 loop: CASSLAHDYVYNEQFF. The CDR3 nucleotides read TGTGCCAGCAGTTTAGCGCACGACTACGTATACAATGAGCAGTTCTTC.

Worth noting for this clonotype: A much larger clone lies a single base off, so this may be a read error. The chain uses TRBV7-2 and TRBJ2-6; D could derive from TRBD1 or TRBD2 (6 bases each). Looked up from germline, CDR1 is SGHTA and CDR2 is FQGNSA. This CDR3 spans 15 amino acids. CDR3 DNA: TGTGCCAGCAGCTACGGGGGCTCTGAGGCCAACGTCCTGACTTTC. Protein sequence: CASSYGGSEANVLTF.

The chain links TRBV10-1 to TRBJ2-1; 8 bases match TRBD2. CDR1 is WNHNN, CDR2 SYGVQD, per germline (reference sequence). CDR3 size: 13 residues. J lost 4 bases, V lost 6 bases, and 2 bases had no gene match. The CDR3 reads CASRASGYNEQFF. For the CDR3, the DNA is TGCGCCAGCAGGGCTAGCGGGTACAATGAGCAGTTCTTC.

The chain links TRBV6-6 to TRBJ2-7; 8 bases line up with TRBD2. TRBJ2-5 explains the end of the DNA better; the J call may be wrong. CDR3 length: 17 amino acids. Germline loops: CDR1 MNHNY, CDR2 SVGAGI (reference sequence). The chain's CDR3 is CASSYPLGGGSQETQYF. DNA for the CDR3: TGTGCCAGCAGTTACCCACTGGGCGGGGGGTCCCAAGAGACCCAGTACTTC.

This chain joins TRBV6-1 and TRBJ2-1, with 10 positions matching TRBD2. CDR3 length equals 16 residues. CDR1 MNHNS and CDR2 SASEGT come from the germline V gene. V shed 6 bases, J shed 4 bases, and the junction held 9 bases outside the gene matches. CDR3 nucleotides: TGTGCCAGCAGGGGACCTAGCGGGGGATCTTACAATGAGCAGTTCTTC. Its translation: CASRGPSGGSYNEQFF.

This clonotype occurred a few times. The chain carries TRBV6-4 and TRBJ2-3; 7 nucleotides agree with TRBD2. The J segment lost 1 base and the V segment lost 0 bases, leaving 7 bases of the junction unmatched. Germline V gene lookup returns CDR1 MRHNA and CDR2 SNTAGT. The CDR3 runs to 17 residues. The CDR3 bases are TGTGCCAGCAGTGACTCCGGGGGGATGGCGGGCACAGATACGCAGTATTTT. As protein: CASSDSGGMAGTDTQYF.

This clonotype appeared a few times. The V and J genes are TRBV6-4 and TRBJ2-3, with D hard to call. The V and J ends lost 2 bases and 6 bases respectively, with 9 bases between them. Germline lookup yields CDR1 MRHNA and CDR2 SNTAGT. There are 13 residues in the CDR3. The CDR3 DNA reads as TGTGCCAGCAGTGACCAGGAAGCTGATACGCAGTATTTT. Encoded protein: CASSDQEADTQYF.

The chain links TRBV18 to TRBJ2-6; TRBD1 agrees at 12 bases. Germline V CDR1 and CDR2: KGHSH, LQKENI. CDR3 length: 20 amino acids. V shed 3 bases and J 0 bases; nucleotides not matched to a gene: 9. The CDR3 here is CASSPGDRGLASSGANVLTF. CDR3 DNA: TGTGCCAGCTCACCGGGGGACAGGGGGCTTGCGAGCTCTGGGGCCAACGTCCTGACTTTC.

This clonotype was detected only a few times. The chain has TRBV30 and TRBJ2-5; 7 bases are shared with TRBD1. The DNA end is more similar to TRBJ2-7, so the J call may be wrong. CDR1 is GTSNPN, CDR2 SVGIG, per germline (reference sequence). CDR3 length equals 15 residues. In nucleotides, the CDR3 is TGTGCCTGGAGTTCCACAGGGGTGGGCCCCTACGAGCAGTACTTC. This translates into CAWSSTGVGPYEQYF.

About this clonotype: A clone one base away is much larger, so this may be a read error. Because the CDR3 is missing its conserved closing phenylalanine or tryptophan, this is likely a read error. This sequence joins TRBV28 and TRBJ1-2; TRBD1 is a possible D gene (6 bases). This CDR3 is 18 amino acids long. CDR1 and CDR2 from the germline V gene are MDHEN and SYDVKM. Trimming took off 3 bases at V and 0 bases at J, with 20 bases between the two ends. The CDR3, as DNA: TGTGCCAGCAGTTTTGGGACAAAGGGACTGAGAACTAACTATGGCTACACCTGC. Translating it yields CASSFGTKGLRTNYGYTC.

V is TRBV6-1 and J is TRBJ2-5, with D perhaps matching TRBD2 (6 bases). The DNA matches TRBJ2-7 better at its end, which makes the J call doubtful. The CDR3 is made up of 15 amino acids. Looked up from germline, CDR1 is MNHNS and CDR2 is SASEGT. In DNA, the CDR3 is TGTGCCAGCAGTTTTACTAGCCTAGCGTCCTACGAGCAGTACTTC. It translates to CASSFTSLASYEQYF.

The CDR3 DNA reads TGTGCCAGCAGTTACTCGGACAGGGGAGAGACCCAGTACTTC. Translating gives CASSYSDRGETQYF. V usage is TRBV6-6 and J usage is TRBJ2-5; 9 nucleotides align to TRBD1. This CDR3 region has 14 residues. Losses at the gene ends were 0 bases for V and 4 bases for J; bases not matched to a gene: 0. CDR1 MNHNY and CDR2 SVGAGI come from the germline V gene (reference sequence).

The gene calls are TRBV7-2 and TRBJ2-5; no clear D gene. The CDR3 extends over 14 amino acids. Per the germline V gene, CDR1 is SGHTA and CDR2 is FQGNSA. V was pared by 5 bases and J by 2 bases, with 12 bases between. DNA for the CDR3: TGTGCCAGCAGCCCAGACTTGCTACAAGAGACCCAGTACTTC. Translation gives CASSPDLLQETQYF.

V usage is TRBV7-3 and J usage is TRBJ2-3; 10 bases agree with TRBD2. V was clipped by 5 bases and J by 7 bases; unmatched bases: 15. Germline V gene data show CDR1 as SGHTA and CDR2 as FQGTGA. This CDR3 contains 17 residues. The CDR3 coding sequence is TGTGCCAGCAGCCCCCAGCCTGGAGCGGGGGGGGTAAATACGCAGTATTTT. Its translation: CASSPQPGAGGVNTQYF.

The table lists this clonotype with a count of one. The chain recombines TRBV20-1 with TRBJ1-4; the D gene is possibly TRBD1 (6 bases). Trimming removed 6 bases at V and 0 bases at J, with 14 bases between. The germline CDR1 and CDR2 sequences are DFQATT and SNEGSKA (reference sequence). This CDR3 is 15 amino acids long. The CDR3, as DNA: TGCAGTGCCGGAGGGGGAGGGACAACTAATGAAAAACTGTTTTTT. Protein sequence: CSAGGGGTTNEKLFF.

V is TRBV28 and J is TRBJ1-2; D unclear. Germline lookup yields CDR1 MDHEN and CDR2 SYDVKM. The CDR3 spans 11 residues. V was shortened by 10 bases and J by 8 bases, with 14 bases between the two germline ends. The CDR3 nucleotides are TGTGCCACCGAGCCGGTTGACGGCTACACCTTC. This translates into CATEPVDGYTF.

The chain links TRBV11-3 to TRBJ2-3, with unresolved D. Trimming left V 7 bases short and J 4 bases short, with 9 bases between. This CDR3 contains 12 residues. From germline, CDR1 is SGHNT and CDR2 YENEEA. The CDR3 loop reads CASNYGSDTQYF. The CDR3 nucleotides read TGTGCCAGCAACTATGGCTCAGATACGCAGTATTTT.

The chain uses TRBV7-2 and TRBJ2-7; a possible D gene is TRBD1 (5 bases). This CDR3 has 13 amino acids. The germline gives CDR1 SGHTA, CDR2 FQGNSA. The germline V and J ends were trimmed by 5 bases and 7 bases, with 15 bases remaining between them. CDR3 loop: CASSIGIRVEQYF. The CDR3 coding sequence is TGTGCCAGCAGCATAGGGATCAGGGTTGAGCAGTACTTC.

This clonotype came up many times. The chain recombines TRBV20-1 with TRBJ2-7; TRBD2 agrees at 15 bases. CDR3 length: 17 residues. Germline values: CDR1 DFQATT, CDR2 SNEGSKA (reference sequence). Trimming removed 4 bases from V and 0 bases from J; junction bases left unmatched: 7. Here the CDR3 DNA reads TGCAGTGCTACCGGACTAGCGGGGGGGCCTAGCTCCTACGAGCAGTACTTC. This translates into CSATGLAGGPSSYEQYF.

Only a few counts were recorded for this clonotype. The chain employs TRBV4-1 and TRBJ1-2, with 9 bases aligning to TRBD1. CDR3 size: 15 residues. CDR1 MGHRA and CDR2 YSYEKL come from the germline V gene. The J segment lost 5 bases and the V segment lost 6 bases, leaving 10 bases of the junction unmatched. CDR3 residues: CASSYTWDREYGYTF. The CDR3 bases are TGCGCCAGCAGTTATACTTGGGACAGGGAATATGGCTACACCTTC.

This clonotype was recorded once. V is TRBV7-3 and J is TRBJ1-1; no reliable D call. V lost 6 bases, J lost 3 bases, and 11 bases lay in between. This CDR3 is built from 13 residues. Germline V gene lookup returns CDR1 SGHTA and CDR2 FQGTGA. CDR3 region: CASSWTEDTEAFF. CDR3 bases: TGTGCCAGCAGTTGGACCGAGGACACTGAAGCTTTCTTT.

This clonotype was observed a handful of times. CDR3 sequence: CASSQERGGYGYTF. DNA for the CDR3: TGTGCCAGCAGCCAAGAGAGGGGGGGCTATGGCTACACCTTC. The J gene is TRBJ1-2, the V gene TRBV4-2, with D perhaps TRBD1 (6 bases). Germline CDR1 LGHNA, CDR2 YNFKEQ. The CDR3 runs to 14 residues. Trimming took off 0 bases at V and 4 bases at J, with 9 bases between the two ends.

This clonotype has just a few counts. The chain joins TRBV7-8 to TRBJ2-3; 9 nucleotides align to TRBD1. This CDR3 comprises 14 residues. V trimming: 5 bases; J trimming: 6 bases; junction bases outside the gene matches: 6. The V gene's germline CDR1 is SGHVS and CDR2 FQNEAQ. The CDR3 spells CASSPGQGMDTQYF. The CDR3 region has the DNA TGTGCCAGCAGCCCAGGACAGGGGATGGATACGCAGTATTTT.

This sequence joins TRBV5-1 and TRBJ2-3; 14 nucleotides match TRBD2. V shed 4 bases and J 0 bases; nucleotides not matched to a gene: 7. Per the germline V gene, CDR1 is SGHRS and CDR2 is YFSETQ. The CDR3 loop spans 18 amino acids. CDR3 coding DNA: TGCGCCAGCAGCACGACTAGCGGGGGGGCGTGGAGCACAGATACGCAGTATTTT. This translates into CASSTTSGGAWSTDTQYF.

This clonotype showed up just a few times. V usage is TRBV20-1 and J usage is TRBJ1-1; tentative D call: TRBD1 (6 bases). The CDR3 totals 13 residues. Germline-derived CDR1 and CDR2 are DFQATT and SNEGSKA (reference sequence). The V gene lost 5 bases and the J gene lost 5 bases, with 15 bases spanning the gap. This CDR3 is CSAGPAGVTEAFF. The CDR3 DNA reads as TGCAGTGCTGGGCCAGCAGGGGTGACTGAAGCTTTCTTT.

This clonotype was counted a few times. The gene calls are TRBV27 and TRBJ1-2; 7 bases are a match to TRBD1. The V gene's germline CDR1 is MNHEY and CDR2 SMNVEV (reference sequence). The CDR3 extends over 15 amino acids. Trimming cost V 3 bases and J 4 bases; bases outside gene matches: 8. The CDR3 region is CASSLVPGTAYGYTF. The CDR3 region has the DNA TGTGCCAGCAGTTTGGTGCCCGGGACAGCCTATGGCTACACCTTC.

A few counts support this clonotype. The chain couples TRBV20-1 to TRBJ1-6; D is unclear. V was shortened by 0 bases and J by 8 bases, with 11 bases between the two germline ends. Germline V gives CDR1 DFQATT, CDR2 SNEGSKA (reference sequence). The CDR3 spans 14 residues. This chain's CDR3 is CSARDRSEDSPLHF. The CDR3 region has the DNA TGCAGTGCTAGAGATCGGTCAGAGGATTCACCCCTCCACTTT.

This clonotype was seen a handful of times. The chain has TRBV5-1 and TRBJ2-7; TRBD2 agrees at 11 bases. The germline V gene has CDR1 SGHRS and CDR2 YFSETQ. J was trimmed by 6 bases and V by 4 bases; bases with no gene match: 21. The CDR3 contains 19 residues. As DNA, the CDR3 is TGCGCCAGCAGCCTAACGACTAGCGGGGTCCGTACGAGGAGAAGCGAGCAGTACTTC. Amino acids: CASSLTTSGVRTRRSEQYF.